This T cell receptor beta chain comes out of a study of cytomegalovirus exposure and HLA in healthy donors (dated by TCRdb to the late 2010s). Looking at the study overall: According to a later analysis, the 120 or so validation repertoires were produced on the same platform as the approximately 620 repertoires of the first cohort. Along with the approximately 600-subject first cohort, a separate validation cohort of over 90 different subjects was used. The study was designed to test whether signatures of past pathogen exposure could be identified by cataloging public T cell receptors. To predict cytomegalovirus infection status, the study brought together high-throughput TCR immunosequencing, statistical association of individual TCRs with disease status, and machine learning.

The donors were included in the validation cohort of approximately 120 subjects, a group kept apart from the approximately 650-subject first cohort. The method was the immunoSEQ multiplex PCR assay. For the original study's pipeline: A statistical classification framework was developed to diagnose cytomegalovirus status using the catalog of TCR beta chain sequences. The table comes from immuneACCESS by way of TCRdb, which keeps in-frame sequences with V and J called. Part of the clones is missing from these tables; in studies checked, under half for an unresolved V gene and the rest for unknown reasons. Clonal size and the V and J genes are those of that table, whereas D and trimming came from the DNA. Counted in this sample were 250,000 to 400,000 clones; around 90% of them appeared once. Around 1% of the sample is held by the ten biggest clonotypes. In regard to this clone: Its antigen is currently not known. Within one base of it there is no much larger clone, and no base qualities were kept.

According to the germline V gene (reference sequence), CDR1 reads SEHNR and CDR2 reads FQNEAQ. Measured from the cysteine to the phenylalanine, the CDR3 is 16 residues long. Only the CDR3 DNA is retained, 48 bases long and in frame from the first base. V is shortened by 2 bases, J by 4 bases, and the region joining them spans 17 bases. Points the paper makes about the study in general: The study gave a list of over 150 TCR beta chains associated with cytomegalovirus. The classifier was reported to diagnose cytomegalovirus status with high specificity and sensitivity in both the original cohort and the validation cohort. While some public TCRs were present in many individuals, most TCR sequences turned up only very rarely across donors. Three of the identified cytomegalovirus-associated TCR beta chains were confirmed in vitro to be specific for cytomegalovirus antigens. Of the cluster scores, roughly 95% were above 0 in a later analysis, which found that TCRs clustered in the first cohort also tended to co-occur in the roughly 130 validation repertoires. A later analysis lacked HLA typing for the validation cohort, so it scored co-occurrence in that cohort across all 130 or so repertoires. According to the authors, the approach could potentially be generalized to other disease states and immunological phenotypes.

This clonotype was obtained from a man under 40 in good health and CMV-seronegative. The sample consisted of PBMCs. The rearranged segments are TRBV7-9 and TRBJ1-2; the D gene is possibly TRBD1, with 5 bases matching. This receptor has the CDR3 CASSLLQGPPSYGYTF. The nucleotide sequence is TGTGCCAGCAGCTTACTCCAGGGTCCCCCTAGCTATGGCTACACCTTC.